This T cell receptor beta chain is drawn from a study of shared clonotypes between healthy human individuals. General observations from the study: Incomplete sequencing of sorted subsets was indicated by rarefaction despite large depth.

Germline loops: CDR1 SQVTM, CDR2 ANQGSEA. V lost 7 bases, J lost 6 bases, and 15 bases lay in between. The CDR3 loop spans 13 amino acids. Remarks on this clone: The antigen remains undetermined.

Donors were healthy HIV-negative adults without recent acute infections or vaccinations. It was into CD45RA+ naive and CD45RA-negative memory subsets that the CD4+ cells were split. Clones were sequenced by immunoSEQ multiplex PCR, and TCRdb holds only the in-frame ones, with some missing. Of 2.3 million or so clones in the sample, over 85% were seen once. This chain uses TRBV29-1 with TRBJ2-2; a possible D gene is TRBD1 (6 bases). Sequenced material: naive CD4+ T cells from PBMCs. Subset reported: CD45RA+ positively selected. The sequence was collected from a man in his late teens or twenties in good health. Some clones in this sample may be carry-over from other donors' samples. Written as DNA, the CDR3 is TGCAGCGCCCAGGGGCCAGCCCCCGGGGAGCTGTTTTTT. Translating it yields CSAQGPAPGELFF.